This is a list of T cell receptor beta chains from one sample in a study of T cell responses to AZD1222 COVID-19 vaccine. Sequencing was performed with immunoSEQ multiplex PCR; in TCRdb, only in-frame clones are kept and a portion is missing. The sample shows around 70,000 clones, around 85% of them seen only once. The starting material was peripheral blood, obtained on day 0 of AZD1222 vaccination. Every receptor here comes from an adult in good health. Both conserved end residues are part of each CDR3. The D gene is left open where the match is weak. Rows give clone size only sometimes, using once, few, many, or a class for an expanded clone.

D,V,J,size,DNA,CDR3
TRBD2,TRBV19,TRBJ2-7,NA,TGTGCCAGTAGGGCTAGCGGGGGCTCCTACGAGCAGTACTTC,CASRASGGSYEQYF
NA,TRBV20-1,TRBJ2-7,NA,TGCAGTGCTGAGGAGGCTTACGAGCAGTACTTC,CSAEEAYEQYF
NA,TRBV6-2/TRBV6-3,TRBJ2-7,few,TGTGCCAGCAGTTACTCCCGCAGCACCTCCTACGAGCAGTACTTC,CASSYSRSTSYEQYF
NA,TRBV29-1,TRBJ2-7,NA,TGCAGCGTTGAAGGTGGGGACTTACCGACCTACGAGCAGTACTTC,CSVEGGDLPTYEQYF
NA,TRBV7-9,TRBJ2-7,NA,TGTGCCAGCAGCCCAGCAGGGGTTCCCTACGAGCAGTACTTC,CASSPAGVPYEQYF
NA,TRBV19,TRBJ2-1,NA,TGTGCCACCGGACCCGGGGATCATGAGCAGTTCTTC,CATGPGDHEQFF
TRBD2,TRBV7-9,TRBJ2-1,NA,TGTGCCAGCAGCCACGGACTAGCGGCCTACAATGAGCAGTTCTTC,CASSHGLAAYNEQFF
TRBD2,TRBV4-1,TRBJ2-2,NA,TGCGCCAGCAGCCAGAATAAACTTGGGACTAGCGGGAGTCTGGACGGGGAGCTGTTTTTT,CASSQNKLGTSGSLDGELFF
NA,TRBV19,TRBJ2-1,NA,TGTGCCAGTAGTATCCGGGACACCACCTACAATGAGCAGTTCTTC,CASSIRDTTYNEQFF
NA,TRBV5-6,TRBJ2-2,NA,TGTGCCAGCAGCTTGGCCGGACGATCCTGGGGCACCGGGGAGCTGTTTTTT,CASSLAGRSWGTGELFF
TRBD2,TRBV5-4,TRBJ2-2,NA,TGTGCCAGCAGCTTCGGAGCGGGAAACACCGGGGAGCTGTTTTTT,CASSFGAGNTGELFF
NA,TRBV2,TRBJ2-7,NA,TGTGCCAGCAGTGTAACCGGGAACGAGCAGTACTTC,CASSVTGNEQYF
TRBD1,TRBV6-5,TRBJ1-1,NA,TGTGCCAGCAGGACAGGGTTCAACACTGAAGCTTTCTTT,CASRTGFNTEAFF
NA,TRBV5-4,TRBJ2-1,NA,TGTGCCAGCAGCTTGTCCGGGAGCTCCTACAATGAGCAGTTCTTC,CASSLSGSSYNEQFF
NA,TRBV11-2,TRBJ1-4,NA,TGTGCCAGCAGCGGGGCGATCCGGGAAAAACTGTTTTTT,CASSGAIREKLFF
TRBD1,TRBV5-6,TRBJ1-2,NA,TGTGCCAGCAGGGGGGACAGGGGAGAGATCTCCCCGATCTATGGCTACACCTTC,CASRGDRGEISPIYGYTF